The present T cell receptor (beta chain) was sequenced within a study of T cells after yellow fever vaccination. This clonotype turned up a few times. Its antigen is currently unknown. V dropped 1 base and J dropped 4 bases, with 7 bases sitting between them. This CDR3 region has 14 residues. Germline V gives CDR1 SGHTA, CDR2 FQGTGA. Study findings and constraints: The appearance of a small share of clonotypes in both CD4 and CD8 compartments was observed. Weaker, the secondary response peaked sooner, at day 5 versus 15. Abundant clonotypes from the bulk population could contaminate FACS-sorted repertoires. Clones that expanded after primary vaccination mostly reappeared after the booster (96% CD4, around 87% CD8).

From the 5' RACE reads, TCRdb called clonotypes with MiXCR, one entry per CDR3 protein. This table holds a few hundred thousand distinct CDR3 sequences, approximately 8% found once. The specimen comprised PBMCs, sampled around 45 days after the first yellow fever vaccination. This TCR derives from a man aged 18 to 30 who received the YFV17D yellow fever vaccine. This rearrangement joins TRBV7-3 to TRBJ1-4; D call uncertain. CDR3 protein: CASSLNGNNEKLFF. In nucleotides, the CDR3 is TGTGCCAGCAGCTTAAACGGAAATAATGAAAAACTGTTTTTT.